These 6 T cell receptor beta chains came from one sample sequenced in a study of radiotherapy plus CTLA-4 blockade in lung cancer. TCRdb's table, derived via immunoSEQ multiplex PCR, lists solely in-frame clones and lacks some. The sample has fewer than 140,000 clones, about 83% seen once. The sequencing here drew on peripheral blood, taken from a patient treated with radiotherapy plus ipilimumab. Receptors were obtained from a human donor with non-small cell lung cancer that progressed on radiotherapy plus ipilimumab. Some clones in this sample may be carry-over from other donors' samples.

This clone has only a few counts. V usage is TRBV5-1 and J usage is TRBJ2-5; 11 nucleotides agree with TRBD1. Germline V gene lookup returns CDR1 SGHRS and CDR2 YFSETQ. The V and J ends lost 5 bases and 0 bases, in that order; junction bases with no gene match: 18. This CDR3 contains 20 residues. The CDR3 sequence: CASRAGTGGMRISYQETQYF. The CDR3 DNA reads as TGCGCCAGCAGGGCCGGGACAGGGGGAATGAGAATTTCCTACCAAGAGACCCAGTACTTC. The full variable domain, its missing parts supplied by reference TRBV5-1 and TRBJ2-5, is KAGVTQTPRYLIKTRGQQVTLSCSPISGHRSVSWYQQTPGQGLQFLFEYFSETQRNKGNFPGRFSGRQFSNSRSEMNVSTLELGDSALYLCASRAGTGGMRISYQETQYFGPGTRLLVL.

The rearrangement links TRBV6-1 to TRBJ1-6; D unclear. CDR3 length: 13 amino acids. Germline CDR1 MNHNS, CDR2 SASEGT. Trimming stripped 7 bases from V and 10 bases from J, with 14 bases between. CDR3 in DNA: TGTGCCAGCATGTGGGGTCGTAGCTCACCCCTCCACTTT. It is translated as CASMWGRSSPLHF.

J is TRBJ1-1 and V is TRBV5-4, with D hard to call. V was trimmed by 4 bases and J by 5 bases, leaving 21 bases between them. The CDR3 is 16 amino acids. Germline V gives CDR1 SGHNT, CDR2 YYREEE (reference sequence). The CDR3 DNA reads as TGTGCCAGCAGCACTGGAGGATCCGGGCGCGGGACTGAAGCTTTCTTT. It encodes CASSTGGSGRGTEAFF.

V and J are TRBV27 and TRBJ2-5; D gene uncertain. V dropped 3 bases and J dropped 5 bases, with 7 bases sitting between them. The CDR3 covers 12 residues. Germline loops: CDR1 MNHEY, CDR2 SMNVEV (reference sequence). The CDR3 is CASSFWGETQYF. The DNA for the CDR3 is TGTGCCAGCAGTTTCTGGGGTGAGACCCAGTACTTC.

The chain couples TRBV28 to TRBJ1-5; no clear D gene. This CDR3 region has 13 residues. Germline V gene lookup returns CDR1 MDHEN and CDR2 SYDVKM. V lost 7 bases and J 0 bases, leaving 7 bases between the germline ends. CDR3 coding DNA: TGTGCCAGCACCCGACGTAGCAATCAGCCCCAGCATTTT. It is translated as CASTRRSNQPQHF.

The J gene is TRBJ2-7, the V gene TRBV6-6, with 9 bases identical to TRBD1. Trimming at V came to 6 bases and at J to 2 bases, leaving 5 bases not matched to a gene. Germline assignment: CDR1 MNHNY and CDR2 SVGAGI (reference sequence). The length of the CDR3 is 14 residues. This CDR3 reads CASSGTGSPYEQYF. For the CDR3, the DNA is TGTGCCAGCAGCGGGACAGGGTCCCCCTACGAGCAGTACTTC.